The T cell receptor beta chain described here comes from a study of blood T cell repertoires in COVID-19. Study at large: Sites in the United States, Italy and Spain provided acute and convalescent COVID-19 samples. Sources were T cells, B-cell-depleted T cells, or PBMCs; the material itself was cDNA or gDNA.

CDR1 LGHDT and CDR2 YNNKEL come from the germline V gene (reference sequence). Trimming pared 1 base from V and 5 bases from J, leaving 12 bases between. CDR3 length: 15 amino acids. Authors' processing steps: Reference gene primer amplification yielded estimated nucleated cell counts. This table comes from immunoSEQ multiplex PCR, and its TCRdb copy is limited to in-frame clones, with some not included. V and J calls plus clone size are reproduced from that table; the DNA served to infer D and trimming. The sample carries 200,000 to 250,000 clones, 65% to 90% recorded once. Sample: peripheral blood. The chain recombines TRBV3-1 (or the pseudogene TRBV3-2) with TRBJ2-1; D is possibly TRBD1 (5 bases). The receptor comes from a woman aged 50 to 65 with acute or convalescent COVID-19. As DNA, the CDR3 is TGTGCCAGCAGCCAAGTTGGTACAGGAGACAATGAGCAGTTCTTC. Amino acids: CASSQVGTGDNEQFF.